Listed below are T cell receptor beta chains from one sample, sequenced in a study of PD-1 blockade in classical Hodgkin lymphoma. Generated by immunoSEQ multiplex PCR, the TCRdb table keeps only in-frame clones and is missing some. The sample has about 23,000 clones; over 60% are singletons. The sequenced sample was peripheral blood mononuclear cells (PBMCs), obtained before the second cycle of nivolumab. The receptors here all came from a human donor with classical Hodgkin lymphoma. The CDR3 runs from the conserved cysteine through the conserved F or W. Each record gives: clone size, J gene, D gene, V gene, CDR3 DNA, CDR3 protein. A D gene is named only where the DNA matches it firmly. Clone size is shown for a subset of rows, as once, few, many or a class of expanded clone.

>.|TRBJ1-5|.|TRBV25-1
TGTGCCAGCAGGTCTGGGAATCAGCCCCAGCATTTT
CASRSGNQPQHF
>.|TRBJ2-7|TRBD2|TRBV5-1
TGCGCCAGCAGTGTTACCAGCGGGAGTTTTGAGCAGTACTTC
CASSVTSGSFEQYF
>.|TRBJ1-2|TRBD1|TRBV19
TGTGCCAGTAGTAAACGACAGGGGGCGACTGGCTATGGCTACACCTTC
CASSKRQGATGYGYTF
>.|TRBJ1-1|.|TRBV14
TGTGCCAGCAGCCCCTTGGGCACTGAAGCTTTCTTT
CASSPLGTEAFF
>once|TRBJ1-1|.|TRBV19
TGTGCCAGTAAAGGGACCCTCACCTTACATATGGTTGAAGCTTTCTTT
CASKGTLTLHMVEAFF
>.|TRBJ1-4|.|TRBV19
TGTGCCAGTAGTAACTGGGCAGCAAATGAAAAACTGTTTTTT
CASSNWAANEKLFF
>once|TRBJ2-7|TRBD1|TRBV28
TGTGCCAGCAGGTCTCAGGGGGCTTTCGAGCAGTACTTC
CASRSQGAFEQYF
>.|TRBJ1-5|.|TRBV7-9
TGTGCCAGCAGCTCCGGGACAAAGCCCCAGCATTTT
CASSSGTKPQHF
>.|TRBJ1-1|.|TRBV9
TGTGCCAGCAGCAACATCAACACTGAAGCTTTCTTT
CASSNINTEAFF
>.|TRBJ2-2|.|TRBV6-5
TGTGCCAGCAGGGAGGACGGGGCGTCGAACGGGGAGCTGTTTTTT
CASREDGASNGELFF
>.|TRBJ2-4|.|TRBV5-6
TGTGCCAGCAGCCCATTTCGGGTCTTAGGCGAGGACATTCAGTACTTC
CASSPFRVLGEDIQYF
>once|TRBJ2-3|.|TRBV10-3
TGTGCCATCAGTGAGGGGACCCTCTTGGGTGATACGCAGTATTTT
CAISEGTLLGDTQYF
>once|TRBJ2-5|TRBD2|TRBV28
TGTGCCAGCAGGGAAAGCGGGAGGCAAGAGACCCAGTACTTC
CASRESGRQETQYF
>few|TRBJ2-7|.|TRBV6-1
TGTGCCAGCAGTGAAGAGGTGACTAGGGCCTACGAGCAGTACTTC
CASSEEVTRAYEQYF